The sequence of this T cell receptor beta chain was determined in a study of blood T cell repertoires in COVID-19. In the study overall: The analysed material was cDNA or gDNA that came from T cells, B-cell-depleted T cells, or PBMCs.

Authors' methods: Amplification from reference gene primers served as the basis for estimated nucleated cell counts. Method: immunoSEQ multiplex PCR; TCRdb's copy keeps in-frame clones and lacks some. D and trimming were read from the DNA, whereas the V and J calls and clone size are those reported in that table. The sample has just under 250,000 clones; roughly 89% are singletons. The table lists this clone with a few counts. Participant ages covered roughly 18 to 90 years across 25 or so US areas. Cohort allocation depended upon clinical history that participants reported. The receptor was derived from a woman in her 30s who had recovered from COVID-19. The sequenced material came from PBMCs or T cells enriched from blood (not recorded which).

The CDR3 coding sequence is TGTGCCAGCAGCCCCCGTCAGTATAGCAATCAGCCCCAGCATTTT. Its protein is CASSPRQYSNQPQHF. The genes are TRBV7-2 and TRBJ1-5; D is unresolved. The CDR3 runs to 15 residues. Germline V lookup: CDR1 SGHTA, CDR2 FQGNSA. The V end was cut by 5 bases, the J end by 0 bases, with 11 bases between.